This passage covers 24 T cell receptor beta chains from one sample sequenced in a study of OX40 agonist ivuxolimab in advanced cancers. Produced via immunoSEQ multiplex PCR; TCRdb's table is partial and in-frame only. The table lists 65,000 to 70,000 clones, about 90% of them singletons. The sample consisted of CD4+ or CD8+ T cells sorted from blood, taken in a trial of the OX40 agonist ivuxolimab. Receptors were obtained from an adult with an advanced solid tumor such as melanoma, head and neck, liver or kidney cancer.

This chain links TRBV7-9 with TRBJ1-2, with D possibly matching TRBD1 (6 bases). The CDR3 is 12 amino acids. Per the germline V gene, CDR1 is SEHNR and CDR2 is FQNEAQ (reference sequence). The V gene lost 5 bases and the J gene lost 10 bases, with 14 bases spanning the gap. Here the CDR3 reads CASSVRQDLYTF. As DNA, the CDR3 is TGTGCCAGCAGCGTTAGACAGGACCTCTACACCTTC.

This rearrangement joins TRBV7-2 to TRBJ2-1; D uncertain. V was cut by 1 base and J by 1 base, with 11 bases left in between. This CDR3 spans 16 amino acids. Germline V gene sequence: CDR1 SGHTA, CDR2 FQGNSA. Written as DNA, the CDR3 is TGTGCCAGCAGCTTAGGAATGGGTTATTCCTACAATGAGCAGTTCTTC. Amino acids: CASSLGMGYSYNEQFF.

J is TRBJ2-2 and V is TRBV21-1; TRBD1 is taken as the D call from the table, unchecked against the DNA. TRBV21-1 is marked as a pseudogene. The CDR3 totals 12 residues. The CDR3: CASSPGTGELFF. In nucleotides, the CDR3 is TGTGCCAGCAGCCCAGGTACCGGGGAGCTGTTTTTT.

The rearrangement joins TRBV5-4 to TRBJ2-1; D perhaps matches TRBD2 (6 bases). The germline gives CDR1 SGHNT, CDR2 YYREEE (reference sequence). With 1 base removed from V and 7 bases from J, the gap between germline ends came to 12 bases. CDR3 length: 14 residues. The CDR3 DNA reads TGTGCCAGCAGCTTGAAACGGGGGATGAATGAGCAGTTCTTC. Protein product: CASSLKRGMNEQFF.

V usage is TRBV10-1 and J usage is TRBJ2-1; 12 bases are shared with TRBD2. Germline loops: CDR1 WNHNN, CDR2 SYGVQD (reference sequence). CDR3 length: 15 residues. J was trimmed by 12 bases and V by 3 bases; bases with no gene match: 9. CDR3 DNA sequence: TGCGCCAGCAGTGAAGGCTCTAGCGGGAGGGCTGCGCAGTTCTTC. This encodes CASSEGSSGRAAQFF.

A note on this clone: Other DNA sequences within the sample encode an identical CDR3. This chain links TRBV28 with TRBJ1-1, with D uncertain. The CDR3 sequence is 12 residues long. V lost 5 bases, J lost 3 bases, and 7 bases lay in between. In germline, CDR1 is MDHEN, CDR2 SYDVKM. Here the CDR3 reads CASSPRYTEAFF. The CDR3 nucleotides are TGTGCCAGCAGTCCAAGATACACTGAAGCTTTCTTT.

V is TRBV27 and J is TRBJ2-2; TRBD1 matches 7 bases. Germline CDR1 and CDR2: MNHEY and SMNVEV (reference sequence). The CDR3 runs to 14 residues. Germline trimming cut 8 bases from V and 0 bases from J; bases unmatched to any gene: 3. The CDR3 sequence: CASRDRPNTGELFF. CDR3 nucleotide sequence: TGTGCCAGCCGGGACAGACCGAACACCGGGGAGCTGTTTTTT.

The chain recombines TRBV28 with TRBJ1-2; D gene ambiguous. V gave up 9 bases and J gave up 5 bases, with 10 bases separating them. CDR3 size: 11 residues. CDR1 and CDR2 from the germline V gene are MDHEN and SYDVKM. DNA of the CDR3: TGTGCCAGTCGTTATATTTATGGCTACACCTTC. Protein sequence: CASRYIYGYTF.

V gene TRBV7-9 combines with J gene TRBJ2-2; 7 nucleotides align to TRBD1. The CDR3 extends over 15 amino acids. Germline assignment: CDR1 SEHNR and CDR2 FQNEAQ (reference sequence). The junction had 4 bases not matched to a gene; V was cut back by 3 bases and J by 3 bases. This chain's CDR3 is CASSLTGHDTGELFF. DNA of the CDR3: TGTGCCAGCAGCTTGACAGGGCACGACACCGGGGAGCTGTTTTTT.

The chain is built from TRBV5-1 and TRBJ1-6, with a weak D call TRBD1 (5 bases). Germline V gene lookup returns CDR1 SGHRS and CDR2 YFSETQ. CDR3 length: 15 amino acids. With 4 bases removed from V and 5 bases from J, the gap between germline ends came to 13 bases. The CDR3 sequence is CASSTEPGHNSPLHF. The CDR3 DNA sequence: TGCGCCAGCAGCACGGAGCCGGGGCATAATTCACCCCTCCACTTT.

The chain has TRBV5-6 and TRBJ2-3, with D unclear. Trimming shortened V by 2 bases and J by 0 bases, and 10 bases separated the two germline ends. This CDR3 is built from 15 residues. Per the germline V gene, CDR1 is SGHDT and CDR2 is YYEEEE. The CDR3 is CASSLNLGSTDTQYF. CDR3 coding DNA: TGTGCCAGCAGCTTAAACCTGGGGAGCACAGATACGCAGTATTTT.

CDR3 amino acids: CASSRTSGGQETQYF. The CDR3 DNA reads TGTGCCAGCAGTAGGACTAGCGGGGGGCAAGAGACCCAGTACTTC. The V and J genes are TRBV28 and TRBJ2-5, with 14 bases matching TRBD2. CDR3 length equals 15 residues. Germline assignment: CDR1 MDHEN and CDR2 SYDVKM. The J segment lost 2 bases and the V segment lost 5 bases, leaving 1 base of the junction unmatched.

The CDR3 spells CASSLKQGTTYEQYF. The CDR3, as DNA: TGTGCCAGCAGCCTAAAACAGGGGACTACCTACGAGCAGTACTTC. The chain links TRBV5-4 to TRBJ2-5; D may correspond to TRBD1 or TRBD2 (7 bases each). Near its end, the DNA agrees better with TRBJ2-7, so the J call may be wrong. Germline V gives CDR1 SGHNT, CDR2 YYREEE (reference sequence). The CDR3 has 15 residues.

The chain has TRBV7-9 and TRBJ2-3, with D unresolved. Trimming removed 2 bases at V and 4 bases at J, with 13 bases between. There are 15 residues in the CDR3. The germline V gene has CDR1 SEHNR and CDR2 FQNEAQ (reference sequence). In nucleotides, the CDR3 is TGTGCCAGCAGCTTACCGCAGAGTTTAGCAGATACGCAGTATTTT. Protein: CASSLPQSLADTQYF.

The chain combines TRBV7-2 with TRBJ2-3; a weak D match, TRBD1 (7 bases). The CDR3 is 16 amino acids. Germline CDR1 SGHTA, CDR2 FQGNSA. Between the trimmed V and J ends, which lost 1 base and 3 bases, there was a span of 14 bases. The CDR3, as DNA: TGTGCCAGCAGCTTAGTAGGAGGGGGCCTAACAGATACGCAGTATTTT. It yields the protein CASSLVGGGLTDTQYF. The whole variable domain, filled in from reference TRBV7-2 and TRBJ2-3, reads GAGVSQSPSNKVTEKGKDVELRCDPISGHTALYWYRQSLGQGLEFLIYFQGNSAPDKSGLPSDRFSAERTGGSVSTLTIQRTQQEDSAVYLCASSLVGGGLTDTQYFGPGTRLTVL.

This clone was found once. A read error may produce the germline difference seen at one junction end. The rearrangement joins TRBV7-2 to TRBJ1-6; D uncertain. Germline-derived CDR1 and CDR2 are SGHTA and FQGNSA. This CDR3 contains 13 residues. CDR3 in DNA: TGCGCCAGCAGCCAAGGGTTTGGCTCACCCCTCCACTTT. Its translation is CASSQGFGSPLHF. The full variable domain, in which reference TRBV7-2 and TRBJ1-6 provide the parts outside the CDR3, is GAGVSQSPSNKVTEKGKDVELRCDPISGHTALYWYRQSLGQGLEFLIYFQGNSAPDKSGLPSDRFSAERTGGSVSTLTIQRTQQEDSAVYLCASSQGFGSPLHFGNGTRLTVT.

J is TRBJ2-3 and V is TRBV6-1; D is ambiguous. Trimming took 6 bases from V and 2 from J, leaving 6 bases between them. This CDR3 is 12 amino acids long. Looked up from germline, CDR1 is MNHNS and CDR2 is SASEGT. CDR3 protein: CASRPSTDTQYF. Written as DNA, the CDR3 is TGTGCCAGCAGACCCTCCACAGATACGCAGTATTTT.

The chain combines TRBV5-1 with TRBJ1-2; tentative D call: TRBD1 (5 bases). Germline assignment: CDR1 SGHRS and CDR2 YFSETQ. V lost 3 bases and J 4 bases, leaving 13 bases between the germline ends. The CDR3 is made up of 14 amino acids. CDR3: CASSWTTDRYGYTF. As DNA, the CDR3 is TGCGCCAGCAGCTGGACGACAGACCGCTATGGCTACACCTTC.

The chain has TRBV11-3 and TRBJ2-3; D could derive from TRBD1 or TRBD2 (6 bases each). Per the germline V gene, CDR1 is SGHNT and CDR2 is YENEEA. Trimming stripped 7 bases from V and 8 bases from J, with 16 bases between. This CDR3 region has 13 residues. Here the CDR3 reads CASKMIGGPTQYF. Here the CDR3 DNA reads TGTGCCAGCAAGATGATAGGGGGGCCTACGCAGTATTTT.

V gene TRBV27 combines with J gene TRBJ1-2, with D tentatively TRBD1 (6 bases). Trimming took 8 bases from V and 4 from J, leaving 20 bases between them. CDR1 is MNHEY and CDR2 is SMNVEV in the germline V gene (reference sequence). The CDR3 is 15 amino acids. Here the CDR3 DNA reads TGTGCCAGCTGGGCCGAGAAAGGGGGATTCTATGGCTACACCTTC. It translates to CASWAEKGGFYGYTF.

This chain links TRBV5-6 with TRBJ1-4; D unclear. Germline V gene lookup returns CDR1 SGHDT and CDR2 YYEEEE. The CDR3 contains 15 residues. With 4 bases removed from V and 3 bases from J, the gap between germline ends came to 13 bases. CDR3 amino acids: CASSGQTPANEKLFF. CDR3 DNA: TGTGCCAGCAGCGGTCAGACTCCTGCTAATGAAAAACTGTTTTTT.

The chain couples TRBV18 to TRBJ1-5, with a weak D call TRBD1 (6 bases). This CDR3 comprises 14 residues. The germline gives CDR1 KGHSH, CDR2 LQKENI. Trimming took 6 bases from V and 4 from J, leaving 13 bases between them. Here the CDR3 DNA reads TGTGCCAGCTCGCAAGGACAGCTAAATCAGCCCCAGCATTTT. Its translation: CASSQGQLNQPQHF. Full variable domain (outside the CDR3, taken from reference TRBV18 and TRBJ1-5): NAGVMQNPRHLVRRRGQEARLRCSPMKGHSHVYWYRQLPEEGLKFMVYLQKENIIDESGMPKERFSAEFPKEGPSILRIQQVVRGDSAAYFCASSQGQLNQPQHFGDGTRLSIL.

The V gene is TRBV5-5, the J gene TRBJ2-7; 11 positions agree with TRBD2. Per germline, CDR1 SGHKS and CDR2 YYEKEE (reference sequence). The CDR3 sequence is 15 residues long. Losses at the gene ends were 0 bases for V and 3 bases for J; bases not matched to a gene: 2. CDR3 protein: CASSLGLAGSYEQYF. The CDR3 region has the DNA TGTGCCAGCAGCTTGGGACTAGCGGGAAGCTACGAGCAGTACTTC.

A single count supports this clone. The V and J genes are TRBV9 and TRBJ1-2; 8 positions match TRBD1. Germline V lookup: CDR1 SGDLS, CDR2 YYNGEE. V lost 2 bases and J lost 7; bases outside the gene matches: 4. The CDR3 runs 13 residues. CDR3 region: CASSVGTGPGYTF. The CDR3 DNA is TGTGCCAGCAGCGTGGGGACAGGCCCTGGCTACACCTTC.